This section outlines one TCR beta chain sequence together with its context. Its antigen remains unidentified. RNA transcripts provided the template for amplifying TCR beta CDR3 regions. An initial RT-PCR round employing HTBI primers preceded a second-round multiplex PCR. TCRdb re-called the multiplex PCR reads with MiXCR, one entry per CDR3 protein. Here the sample spans around 1.1 million distinct CDR3 sequences, 35% to 45% being singletons. The V gene lost 2 bases and the J gene lost 5 bases, with 18 bases spanning the gap. The CDR3 sequence is 17 residues long. The source of the sample is a study of Graves' ophthalmopathy and Graves' hyperthyroidism. Study conclusions and caveats: Blood was where most expanded thyroid clonotypes above 0.001 frequency also turned up. Researchers report that a 13-signature model separated ophthalmopathy from stable hyperthyroidism, posting about 88% sensitivity and roughly 81% specificity.

Certain patients, namely those with other autoimmune diseases, uncontrolled infections, pregnancy or lactation, were excluded. Clinical symptoms, serum thyroxine, TRAb, thyroid ultrasound and orbital computed tomography formed the basis of diagnosis. The chain joins TRBV12-3 or TRBV12-4 to TRBJ2-2; D is ambiguous. This TCR derives from an adult man with Graves' hyperthyroidism. The sequenced sample was peripheral blood or thyroid tissue (not recorded which). Here the CDR3 DNA reads TGTGCCAGCAGTTTAAGTCCTTCGCCACTGGTGACCGGGGAGCTGTTTTTT. Translating gives CASSLSPSPLVTGELFF.